These 8 T cell receptor beta chains originate from one sample sequenced in a study of T cells after yellow fever vaccination. TCRdb re-derived calls from the 5' RACE reads in MiXCR, one entry per CDR3 protein. Counted here are 150,000 to 200,000 distinct CDR3 sequences, approximately 10% occurring once; the ten biggest clones make up roughly a third. This material consisted of CD8+ T cells sorted from PBMCs, taken 15 days after the yellow fever booster vaccination. Receptor source: a man between 18 and 35 years old who received the YFV17D yellow fever vaccine.

This clonotype came up a few times. J is TRBJ2-7 and V is TRBV23-1; D is perhaps TRBD2 (6 bases). TRBV23-1 is sorted into the ORF group, with uncertain function. The ends were cut back, 3 bases at V and 4 bases at J, with 13 bases in the middle. The CDR3 sequence is 14 residues long. CDR3 coding DNA: TGCGCCAGCAGTCAGCGCGGGATGGTTTACGAGCAGTACTTC. It is translated as CASSQRGMVYEQYF.

The rearrangement joins TRBV4-1 to TRBJ1-1; D is undetermined. V was shortened by 8 bases and J by 2 bases, with 18 bases between the two germline ends. There are 15 residues in the CDR3. CDR1 and CDR2 from the germline V gene are MGHRA and YSYEKL. CDR3 bases: TGCGCCAGCGCCGCAGAAGGCTTCCCTAACACTGAAGCTTTCTTT. Translation: CASAAEGFPNTEAFF.

This clonotype was counted a few times. The V call is TRBV10-3, the J call TRBJ2-1; D gene ambiguous. The CDR3 loop spans 11 amino acids. V dropped 4 bases and J dropped 10 bases, with 8 bases sitting between them. Germline CDR1 and CDR2: ENHRY and SYGVKD. The chain's CDR3 is CAISAMKEQFF. DNA for the CDR3: TGTGCCATCAGTGCTATGAAGGAGCAGTTCTTC.

The chain recombines TRBV7-8 with TRBJ2-3; D is unclear. V was pared by 1 base and J by 2 bases, with 10 bases between. The CDR3 has 15 amino acids. Looked up from germline, CDR1 is SGHVS and CDR2 is FQNEAQ. The CDR3 loop reads CASSLVGSYTDTQYF. As DNA, the CDR3 is TGTGCCAGCAGCTTAGTCGGCAGCTACACAGATACGCAGTATTTT.

Only one count was recorded for this clonotype. This chain joins TRBV7-9 and TRBJ2-2; D uncertain. With 2 bases removed from V and 5 bases from J, the gap between germline ends came to 6 bases. CDR1 is SEHNR, CDR2 FQNEAQ, per germline (reference sequence). There are 13 residues in the CDR3. The CDR3 DNA sequence: TGTGCCAGCAGCTTAAGTAGGACCGGGGAGCTGTTTTTT. It translates to CASSLSRTGELFF.

In its sample, this clonotype was seen a few times. The rearrangement uses TRBV3-1 and TRBJ2-2; possible D gene TRBD2, 6 bases. This CDR3 has 15 amino acids. CDR1 LGHDT and CDR2 YNNKEL come from the germline V gene (reference sequence). V was shortened by 0 bases and J by 4 bases, with 9 bases between the two germline ends. CDR3 sequence (DNA): TGTGCCAGCAGCCAAGAGGTCGGGGGCACCGGGGAGCTGTTTTTT. Amino acid sequence: CASSQEVGGTGELFF.

This clonotype was seen only a few times. This chain joins TRBV7-9 and TRBJ2-1; D is undetermined. The CDR3 spans 15 residues. In germline, CDR1 is SEHNR, CDR2 FQNEAQ (reference sequence). V lost 3 bases and J 9 bases, leaving 18 bases between the germline ends. CDR3 sequence: CASSFSLGRSIEQFF. The CDR3, as DNA: TGTGCCAGCAGCTTTTCCCTGGGAAGATCTATTGAGCAGTTCTTC.

This rearrangement joins TRBV15 to TRBJ2-6, with D tentatively TRBD1 (6 bases). This CDR3 comprises 18 residues. V was shortened by 0 bases and J by 0 bases, with 12 bases between the two germline ends. Germline V CDR1 and CDR2: LNHNV, YYDKDF (reference sequence). The CDR3 protein is CATSRERGIPSGANVLTF. The CDR3, as DNA: TGTGCCACCAGCAGAGAGAGGGGGATTCCCTCTGGGGCCAACGTCCTGACTTTC.